Given below is one TCR beta chain in context. Its matching antigen is unknown. Sequencing was performed with immunoSEQ multiplex PCR; in TCRdb, only in-frame clones are kept and a portion is missing. In the table there are 80,000 to 100,000 clones, 70% to 90% of which are singletons. Germline V gives CDR1 SGHAT, CDR2 FQNNGV. CDR3 length: 15 residues. With 1 base clipped from V and 6 bases from J, the junction kept 1 base outside the gene matches. The data derive from a study of T cell responses to AZD1222 COVID-19 vaccine. Study-wide results and limits: Most donors were white British, females outnumbered males, and clonal diversity was possibly underestimated.

Material: peripheral blood, obtained 28 days after the second AZD1222 dose. The chain uses TRBV11-2 and TRBJ2-1; 12 positions agree with TRBD2. The clonotype originates from an adult who received the AZD1222 COVID-19 vaccine. The CDR3 region has the DNA TGTGCCAGCAGCTTAGGACTAGCGGGGGCCAATGAGCAGTTCTTC. This sequence encodes CASSLGLAGANEQFF.